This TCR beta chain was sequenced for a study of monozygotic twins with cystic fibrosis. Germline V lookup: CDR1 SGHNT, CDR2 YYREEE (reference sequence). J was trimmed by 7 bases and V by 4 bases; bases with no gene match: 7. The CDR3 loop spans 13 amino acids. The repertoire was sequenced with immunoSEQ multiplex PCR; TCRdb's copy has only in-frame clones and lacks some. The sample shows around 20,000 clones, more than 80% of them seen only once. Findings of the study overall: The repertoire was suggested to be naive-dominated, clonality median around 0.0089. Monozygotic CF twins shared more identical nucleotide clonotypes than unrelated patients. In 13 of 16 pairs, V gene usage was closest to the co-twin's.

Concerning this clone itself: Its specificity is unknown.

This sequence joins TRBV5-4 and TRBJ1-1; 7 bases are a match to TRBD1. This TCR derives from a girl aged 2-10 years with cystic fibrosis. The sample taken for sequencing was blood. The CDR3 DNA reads TGTGCCAGCAGCGTAGACAGGGACTATGAAGCTTTCTTT. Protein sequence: CASSVDRDYEAFF.